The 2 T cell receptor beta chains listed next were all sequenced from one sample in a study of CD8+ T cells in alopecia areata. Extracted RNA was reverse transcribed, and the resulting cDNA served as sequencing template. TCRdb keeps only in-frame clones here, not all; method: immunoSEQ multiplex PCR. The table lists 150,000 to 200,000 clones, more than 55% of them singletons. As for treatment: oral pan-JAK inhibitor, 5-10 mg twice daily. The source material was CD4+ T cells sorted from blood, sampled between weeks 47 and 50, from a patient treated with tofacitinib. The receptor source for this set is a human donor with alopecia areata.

The CDR3 DNA reads TGCAGCGTTGAAGATTGGGCAAGGGATACGCAGTATTTT. As protein: CSVEDWARDTQYF. The rearrangement uses TRBV29-1 and TRBJ2-3; D remains unclear. CDR1 is SQVTM, CDR2 ANQGSEA, per germline. CDR3 length equals 13 residues. The V and J ends lost 0 bases and 6 bases respectively, with 10 bases between them.

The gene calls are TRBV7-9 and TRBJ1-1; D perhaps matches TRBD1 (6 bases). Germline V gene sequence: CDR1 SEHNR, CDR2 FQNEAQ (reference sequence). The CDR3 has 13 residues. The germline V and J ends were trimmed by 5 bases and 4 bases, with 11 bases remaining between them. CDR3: CASSQGFGTEAFF. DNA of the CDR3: TGTGCCAGCAGCCAGGGGTTCGGCACTGAAGCTTTCTTT.